This passage covers 7 T cell receptor beta chains from one sample sequenced in a study of blood T cell repertoires in COVID-19. Libraries were prepared by immunoSEQ multiplex PCR; TCRdb keeps only in-frame clonotypes and omits some of them. The table has about 100,000 clones, roughly 89% seen once. The sequencing input was peripheral blood. Source of these receptors: a man aged 65 to 79 with active or convalescent COVID-19.

The J gene is TRBJ1-1, the V gene TRBV18; 9 positions agree with TRBD1. V shed 3 bases, J shed 0 bases, and the junction held 2 bases outside the gene matches. CDR1 and CDR2 from the germline V gene are KGHSH and LQKENI. CDR3 length: 15 amino acids. The CDR3 DNA sequence: TGTGCCAGCTCACCCGGACAGGGGATGAACACTGAAGCTTTCTTT. It yields the protein CASSPGQGMNTEAFF.

This clone came up once. The chain joins TRBV18 to TRBJ1-1; D gene unclear. The CDR3 contains 13 residues. With 4 bases removed from V and 0 bases from J, the gap between germline ends came to 6 bases. Germline CDR1 reads KGHSH; CDR2 reads LQKENI. The CDR3 bases are TGTGCCAGCTCACATCTAATGAACACTGAAGCTTTCTTT. As protein: CASSHLMNTEAFF.

The chain joins TRBV18 to TRBJ1-1; D possibly corresponds to TRBD1 (6 bases). CDR1 is KGHSH, CDR2 LQKENI, per germline. CDR3 length equals 14 residues. Between the trimmed V and J ends, which lost 6 bases and 2 bases, there was a span of 13 bases. For the CDR3, the DNA is TGTGCCAGCTCTCTGGGACACACTAACACTGAAGCTTTCTTT. Its protein is CASSLGHTNTEAFF.

This sequence joins TRBV5-1 and TRBJ2-5; D gene ambiguous. Germline values: CDR1 SGHRS, CDR2 YFSETQ. CDR3 size: 13 residues. V shed 7 bases and J shed 3 bases, with 13 bases lying between them. The CDR3 loop reads CASSAGLEETQYF. For the CDR3, the DNA is TGCGCCAGCTCCGCTGGGCTCGAAGAGACCCAGTACTTC. Variable domain in full (rest from reference TRBV5-1 and TRBJ2-5): KAGVTQTPRYLIKTRGQQVTLSCSPISGHRSVSWYQQTPGQGLQFLFEYFSETQRNKGNFPGRFSGRQFSNSRSEMNVSTLELGDSALYLCASSAGLEETQYFGPGTRLLVL.

For the CDR3, the DNA is TGTGCCAGCAGTTTGTCGCGGACACAAGAGACCCAGTACTTC. Its translation: CASSLSRTQETQYF. The chain links TRBV28 to TRBJ2-5, with D possibly being TRBD1 (5 bases). V was shortened by 3 bases and J by 2 bases, with 10 bases between the two germline ends. CDR1 is MDHEN, CDR2 SYDVKM, per germline. CDR3 length: 14 residues.

V is TRBV5-5 and J is TRBJ2-3; no definite D call. This CDR3 contains 14 residues. Trimming took 0 bases from V and 0 from J, leaving 5 bases between them. Germline CDR1 reads SGHKS; CDR2 reads YYEKEE (reference sequence). The CDR3: CASSLADSTDTQYF. CDR3 nucleotides: TGTGCCAGCAGCTTGGCAGATAGCACAGATACGCAGTATTTT.

The chain employs TRBV19 and TRBJ2-5; TRBD1 aligns across 8 bases. The CDR3 is made up of 14 amino acids. V lost 4 bases, J lost 5 bases, and 6 bases stayed unmatched. Germline V gives CDR1 LNHDA, CDR2 SQIVND (reference sequence). CDR3 in DNA: TGTGCCAGTAGTAACCAGGGGGCGTGGGAGACCCAGTACTTC. Translation: CASSNQGAWETQYF. Filled out from reference TRBV19 and TRBJ2-5, the complete variable domain reads DGGITQSPKYLFRKEGQNVTLSCEQNLNHDAMYWYRQDPGQGLRLIYYSQIVNDFQKGDIAEGYSVSREKKESFPLTVTSAQKNPTAFYLCASSNQGAWETQYFGPGTRLLVL.